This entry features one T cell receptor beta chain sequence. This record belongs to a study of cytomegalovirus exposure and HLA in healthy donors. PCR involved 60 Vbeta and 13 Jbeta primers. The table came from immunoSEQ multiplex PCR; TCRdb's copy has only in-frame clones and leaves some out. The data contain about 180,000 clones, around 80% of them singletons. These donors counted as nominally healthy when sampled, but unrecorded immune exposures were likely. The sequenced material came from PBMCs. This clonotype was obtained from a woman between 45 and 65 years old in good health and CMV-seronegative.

CDR3 loop: CASSLGGVQETQYF. In nucleotides, the CDR3 is TGCGCCAGCAGCTTGGGCGGGGTCCAAGAGACCCAGTACTTC. The V gene is TRBV5-1, the J gene TRBJ2-5, with a tentative D call TRBD2 (6 bases). Germline CDR1 SGHRS, CDR2 YFSETQ. The CDR3 runs 14 residues. The ends were cut back, 0 bases at V and 1 base at J, with 7 bases in the middle. The entire variable domain, with the rest obtained from reference TRBV5-1 and TRBJ2-5, is as follows: KAGVTQTPRYLIKTRGQQVTLSCSPISGHRSVSWYQQTPGQGLQFLFEYFSETQRNKGNFPGRFSGRQFSNSRSEMNVSTLELGDSALYLCASSLGGVQETQYFGPGTRLLVL.